This note documents a single T cell receptor (beta chain) sequence. These data are taken from a study of blood T cell repertoires in COVID-19. Turning to the study itself: Samples taken during acute and convalescent COVID-19 were collected in the United States, Italy and Spain. T cells, B-cell-depleted T cells, or PBMCs provided the cDNA or gDNA that served as material.

Profiled with immunoSEQ multiplex PCR; TCRdb holds only in-frame clones, not every one. The table shows a few hundred thousand clones, with just over 85% occurring only once. V lost 4 bases to trimming and J lost 1 base, with 13 bases between them. Germline V gives CDR1 MDHEN, CDR2 SYDVKM. This CDR3 has 15 amino acids. Material for sequencing was peripheral blood. The clonotype was recovered from a woman in her 30s with active or convalescent COVID-19. The chain uses TRBV28 and TRBJ1-1, with D possibly matching TRBD1 (5 bases). The CDR3 DNA reads TGTGCCAGCAGTTCCCGGACACGCCAGAACACTGAAGCTTTCTTT. Amino acids: CASSSRTRQNTEAFF.